The rows below give T cell receptor beta chains drawn from one sample of a study of radiotherapy plus CTLA-4 blockade in lung cancer. Only in-frame clones appear in the TCRdb table, and some are missing; sequencing was by immunoSEQ multiplex PCR. The table records around 40,000 clones, around 85% of them present only once. This sample comprised peripheral blood, obtained from a patient treated with radiotherapy plus ipilimumab. The receptors shown here come from a human donor with non-small cell lung cancer who had stable disease on radiotherapy plus ipilimumab. Both conserved end residues are part of each CDR3. The D gene is left open where the match is weak. Clone size, where shown, is once, few, many, or a class for clones that have expanded.

cdr3_aa,cdr3_nt,v_call,d_call,j_call,clone_size
CASGATYEQYF,TGTGCCAGCGGGGCCACCTACGAGCAGTACTTC,TRBV11-2,NA,TRBJ2-7,NA
CASSISGRAGSHRPDTQYF,TGTGCCAGTAGTATATCCGGGAGAGCCGGGTCCCACCGACCGGATACGCAGTATTTT,TRBV19,NA,TRBJ2-3,NA
CASSRDSPTDPAVGYTF,TGTGCCAGCAGCCGGGACTCACCCACAGACCCCGCGGTGGGCTACACCTTC,TRBV4-2,NA,TRBJ1-2,NA
CASSLTGDTEAFF,TGTGCCAGCAGCTTGACAGGGGATACTGAAGCTTTCTTT,TRBV7-3,TRBD1,TRBJ1-1,once
CASSQAHSGSFGEQYF,TGCGCCAGCAGCCAAGCCCATAGCGGGAGCTTCGGGGAGCAGTACTTC,TRBV4-3,TRBD2,TRBJ2-7,few
CASSLGVEGGTDTQYF,TGTGCCAGCAGCTTAGGAGTCGAGGGAGGAACAGATACGCAGTATTTT,TRBV11-3,NA,TRBJ2-3,few
CASSAGGGSLAGELFF,TGTGCCAGCAGCGCTGGGGGCGGGAGTTTGGCCGGGGAGCTGTTTTTT,TRBV9,NA,TRBJ2-2,NA
CAWRNGINTGELFF,TGTGCCTGGAGGAACGGGATAAACACCGGGGAGCTGTTTTTT,TRBV30,NA,TRBJ2-2,NA
CAWSSGSKGYEQYF,TGTGCCTGGAGTTCTGGGTCAAAGGGGTACGAGCAGTACTTC,TRBV30,NA,TRBJ2-7,NA
CASSQEAGGYEQYF,TGCGCCAGCAGCCAAGAGGCAGGGGGATACGAGCAGTACTTC,TRBV4-3,TRBD1,TRBJ2-7,few
CASSEQGVRETQYF,TGTGCCAGCAGTGAACAGGGGGTAAGGGAGACCCAGTACTTC,TRBV6-1,TRBD1,TRBJ2-5,NA